This TCR beta chain originates from a study of control samples from healthy donors and cancer patients. Trimming removed 6 bases from V and 1 base from J; junction bases left unmatched: 3. The CDR3 loop spans 14 amino acids. Germline V gene data show CDR1 as SGHRS and CDR2 as YFSETQ. Sequenced by immunoSEQ multiplex PCR; TCRdb stores in-frame clones only, minus some. Found here are under 200,000 clones, around 91% of them singletons; the top ten hold more than 1.3%. This clonotype was obtained from a woman aged 30 to 39 in good health. The chain recombines TRBV5-1 with TRBJ2-2; TRBD1 agrees at 7 bases. Sequencing used blood. CDR3 protein: CASNRGQNTGELFF. The CDR3 coding sequence is TGCGCCAGCAACAGGGGCCAGAACACCGGGGAGCTGTTTTTT.